This is a list of T cell receptor beta chains from one sample in a study of Tregs in tolerant kidney transplant recipients. Measured with immunoSEQ multiplex PCR; TCRdb has only the in-frame clones, and not every one. The sample lists about 52,000 clones; 91% were seen once. The sequencing here drew on CD8+ T cells from blood (PBMCs), taken 24 months after the transplant. The receptors derive from a human patient who received a combined kidney and bone marrow transplant. Some T cells may possibly be graft donor cells. CDR3s include the opening cysteine and the closing phenylalanine or tryptophan. The order of the fields is CDR3 length, V gene, J gene, CDR3 protein.

11	TRBV9	TRBJ1-2	CASSDGRGYTF
12	TRBV7-9	TRBJ1-1	CASSSWQTEAFF
11	TRBV7-9	TRBJ1-1	CASSPIPEAFF
16	TRBV9	TRBJ2-1	CASSTRGLAGASEQFF
13	TRBV19	TRBJ2-3	CASSIDQGDTQYF
13	TRBV7-2	TRBJ2-1	CASSLTQGYEQFF
14	TRBV28	TRBJ1-3	CASSLRGSGNTIYF
17	TRBV19	TRBJ2-3	CARQGTGCGLSTDTQYF
15	TRBV6-1	TRBJ2-7	CASSAGTGGIYEQYF
17	TRBV12-5	TRBJ1-2	CASGPLLTGPGNYGYTF
16	TRBV13	TRBJ1-2	CASSPFRGAGNYGYTF
14	TRBV21-1	TRBJ1-5	CASSKDRGHQPQHF
15	TRBV4-3	TRBJ2-7	CASSQTSGGAYEQYF
13	TRBV5-6	TRBJ1-4	CASSFGQGWRLFF
13	TRBV6-5	TRBJ1-1	CASSYSRGGFAFF
14	TRBV18	NA	CASSPRRGPYEQYF
17	TRBV5-5	TRBJ2-3	CASSLRSGRFPSDTQYF
14	TRBV25-1	TRBJ1-5	CASSERGYNQPQHF
12	TRBV5-4	TRBJ2-1	CASSFPGNEQFF
12	TRBV5-4	TRBJ1-1	CASSLTGSEAFF
17	TRBV4-1	TRBJ1-2	CASSQEVRSTGAPGYTF
15	TRBV6-5	TRBJ1-2	CASSYGTGSNYGYTF
16	TRBV27	TRBJ2-5	CASSLTSGGPQETQYF
13	TRBV30	TRBJ2-7	CASGSMSSYEQYF
17	TRBV11-1	TRBJ2-2	CASSLLGQGFHTGELFF